This T cell receptor beta chain was recovered during a study of blood T cell repertoires in COVID-19. For the study at large: Both acute and convalescent COVID-19 samples were obtained from the United States, Italy and Spain. T cells, B-cell-depleted T cells, or PBMCs supplied cDNA or gDNA.

The CDR3 covers 16 residues. Looked up from germline, CDR1 is SGHRS and CDR2 is YFSETQ. Losses at the gene ends were 5 bases for V and 1 base for J; bases not matched to a gene: 8. Authors' methods: Counts of nucleated cells, estimated from reference gene primer amplification, were obtained. The protocol was immunoSEQ multiplex PCR, while the TCRdb copy is restricted to in-frame clones and leaves out a portion. That table gives V, J and clone size, and the DNA gave D and trimming. The repertoire has approximately 130,000 clones, 85% of them found once; the top ten carry 4.3%. This clonotype was obtained from a human donor in a cohort sampled during active COVID-19. This chain links TRBV5-1 with TRBJ2-3; TRBD1 agrees at 9 bases. The sequencing input was peripheral blood. The CDR3 bases are TGCGCCAGCAGTGGGACAGGGCGCATACGCACAGATACGCAGTATTTT. Translation: CASSGTGRIRTDTQYF.